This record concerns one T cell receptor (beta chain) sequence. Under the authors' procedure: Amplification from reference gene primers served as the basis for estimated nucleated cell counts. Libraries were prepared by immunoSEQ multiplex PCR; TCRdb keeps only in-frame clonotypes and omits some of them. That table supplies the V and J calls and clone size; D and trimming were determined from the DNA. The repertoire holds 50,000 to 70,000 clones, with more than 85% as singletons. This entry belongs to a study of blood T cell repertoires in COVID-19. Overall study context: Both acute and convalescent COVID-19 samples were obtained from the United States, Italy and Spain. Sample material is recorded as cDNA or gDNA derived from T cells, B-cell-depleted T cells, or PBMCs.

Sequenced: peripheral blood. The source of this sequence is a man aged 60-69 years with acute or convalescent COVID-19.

In DNA, the CDR3 is TGTGCCTGGTCGACAGGATGGGGGCTACAGAACACTGAAGCTTTCTTT. This translates into CAWSTGWGLQNTEAFF. The chain links TRBV30 to TRBJ1-1; a weak D match, TRBD1 (6 bases). Germline loops: CDR1 GTSNPN, CDR2 SVGIG (reference sequence). The ends were cut back, 5 bases at V and 1 base at J, with 20 bases in the middle. This CDR3 comprises 16 residues.